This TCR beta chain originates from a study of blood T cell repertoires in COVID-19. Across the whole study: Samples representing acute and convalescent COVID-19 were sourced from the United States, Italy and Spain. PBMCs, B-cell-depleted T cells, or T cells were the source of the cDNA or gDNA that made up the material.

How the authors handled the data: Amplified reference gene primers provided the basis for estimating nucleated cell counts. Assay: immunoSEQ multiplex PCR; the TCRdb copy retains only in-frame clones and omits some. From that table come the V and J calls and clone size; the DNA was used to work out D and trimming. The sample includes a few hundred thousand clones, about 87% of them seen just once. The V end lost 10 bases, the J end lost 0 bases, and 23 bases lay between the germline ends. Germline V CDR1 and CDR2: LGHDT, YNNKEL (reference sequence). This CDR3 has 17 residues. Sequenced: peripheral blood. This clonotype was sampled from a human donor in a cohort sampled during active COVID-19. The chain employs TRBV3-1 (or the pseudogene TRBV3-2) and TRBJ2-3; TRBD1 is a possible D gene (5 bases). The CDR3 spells CATKVEDSPPSTDTQYF. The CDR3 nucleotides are TGTGCCACTAAGGTCGAAGACAGCCCCCCTAGCACAGATACGCAGTATTTT.